The 32 T cell receptor beta chains given below trace back to one sample, sequenced in a study of response to subunit inactivated influenza vaccine. MiXCR, run by TCRdb on the RT-PCR reads, gives a single entry per CDR3 protein. The data show 550,000 to 800,000 distinct CDR3 sequences, 15% to 19% seen once. This specimen consisted of PBMCs from blood, obtained roughly 12 days after vaccination. The receptors here all came from a man aged 45-65 years who received an inactivated influenza vaccine.

The chain combines TRBV28 with TRBJ1-4, with a possible D match to TRBD1 (6 bases). Germline V lookup: CDR1 MDHEN, CDR2 SYDVKM. V lost 6 bases and J lost 3, with 14 bases in between. The CDR3 is 15 residues long. The CDR3 DNA follows: TGTGCCAGCAGAGAAACGGGGGGCTCTAATGAAAAACTGTTTTTT. Its protein is CASRETGGSNEKLFF.

J is TRBJ1-2 and V is TRBV7-9; 8 positions agree with TRBD1. The V segment lost 1 base and the J segment 6 bases; nucleotides outside the gene matches: 4. The CDR3 spans 14 residues. Germline CDR1 reads SEHNR; CDR2 reads FQNEAQ (reference sequence). The CDR3 loop is CASSLGQGIHGYTF. The DNA for the CDR3 is TGTGCCAGCAGCTTAGGACAGGGGATTCATGGCTACACCTTC.

This clonotype showed up just a few times. The rearrangement joins TRBV20-1 to TRBJ1-2; D is perhaps TRBD1 (5 bases). Germline CDR1 reads DFQATT; CDR2 reads SNEGSKA (reference sequence). The germline V and J ends were trimmed by 5 bases and 6 bases, with 19 bases remaining between them. The CDR3 loop spans 14 amino acids. CDR3 sequence (DNA): TGCAGTGCTCTGGAGAAGGGGCGAAGGAATGGCTACACCTTC. This gives the protein CSALEKGRRNGYTF.

This chain links TRBV5-1 with TRBJ2-1; D might be TRBD1 or TRBD2, each matching 5 bases. Germline V gene lookup returns CDR1 SGHRS and CDR2 YFSETQ. V was clipped by 0 bases and J by 3 bases, with 10 bases between them. CDR3 size: 15 residues. In nucleotides, the CDR3 is TGCGCCAGCAGCTTGGGGGACCCTCGCTACAATGAGCAGTTCTTC. It yields the protein CASSLGDPRYNEQFF.

This clonotype was detected only a few times. A much larger clonotype is one base distant, so this may be a read error. The V gene is TRBV7-6, the J gene TRBJ1-1; D unclear. CDR3 length: 13 amino acids. V shed 2 bases and J shed 1 base, with 5 bases lying between them. The germline CDR1 and CDR2 sequences are SGHVS and FNYEAQ. The CDR3 DNA reads TGTGCCAGCAGCTTACAGCAGAACACTGAAGCTTTCTTT. It translates to CASSLQQNTEAFF.

V gene TRBV11-2 combines with J gene TRBJ2-7; 10 bases map to TRBD1. The CDR3 totals 14 residues. Germline CDR1 and CDR2: SGHAT and FQNNGV. The trim removed 5 bases at V and 4 bases at J, leaving 5 bases unmatched. The CDR3 here is CASSVRTGGYEQYF. DNA for the CDR3: TGTGCCAGCAGCGTCCGGACAGGGGGATACGAGCAGTACTTC.

This sequence joins TRBV28 and TRBJ1-3, with D unclear. Germline CDR1 reads MDHEN; CDR2 reads SYDVKM. The CDR3 loop spans 16 amino acids. The germline V and J ends were trimmed by 5 bases and 0 bases, with 14 bases remaining between them. CDR3 region: CASSSTGLISGNTIYF. Written as DNA, the CDR3 is TGTGCCAGCAGTAGTACGGGATTAATCTCTGGAAACACCATATATTTT.

This clonotype was counted only a few times. The genes are TRBV3-1 and TRBJ1-1, with 9 bases fitting TRBD1. The germline V gene has CDR1 LGHDT and CDR2 YNNKEL (reference sequence). This CDR3 is built from 14 residues. V gave up 1 base and J gave up 6 bases; unmatched junction bases: 3. The CDR3 reads CASSQGTGAAEAFF. CDR3 nucleotide sequence: TGTGCCAGCAGCCAAGGGACAGGGGCCGCTGAAGCTTTCTTT.

The chain uses TRBV7-2 and TRBJ2-1; 9 nucleotides match TRBD2. The CDR3 loop spans 15 amino acids. V dropped 3 bases and J dropped 9; count of bases not matched to a gene: 9. Looked up from germline, CDR1 is SGHTA and CDR2 is FQGNSA. The CDR3 coding sequence is TGTGCCAGCAGCTTGTCTAGCGGGATGACGGTTGAGCAGTTCTTC. Protein product: CASSLSSGMTVEQFF.

This clonotype was seen a handful of times. This sequence joins TRBV5-6 and TRBJ2-1; TRBD1 or TRBD2 may be the D gene (7 bases each). Between the trimmed V and J ends, which lost 2 bases and 6 bases, there was a span of 18 bases. This CDR3 has 16 amino acids. The V gene's germline CDR1 is SGHDT and CDR2 YYEEEE. CDR3 bases: TGTGCCAGCAGCTTTCCAGGGGGAGGGCCTTTCAATGAGCAGTTCTTC. Protein: CASSFPGGGPFNEQFF.

For the CDR3, the DNA is TGTGCCAGCAGCGTACGTAGCGGGGGAGGCCAAGAGACCCAGTACTTC. Translation gives CASSVRSGGGQETQYF. The chain uses TRBV7-2 and TRBJ2-5; 9 bases match TRBD2. Trimming at V came to 5 bases and at J to 1 base, leaving 8 bases not matched to a gene. The germline V gene has CDR1 SGHTA and CDR2 FQGNSA. The CDR3 runs to 16 residues.

The rearrangement links TRBV20-1 to TRBJ2-7; D remains unclear. The CDR3 is 12 residues long. Germline loops: CDR1 DFQATT, CDR2 SNEGSKA (reference sequence). Trimming shortened V by 7 bases and J by 2 bases, and 12 bases separated the two germline ends. The CDR3 spells CSEAGPTYEQYF. Written as DNA, the CDR3 is TGCAGTGAGGCCGGGCCCACCTACGAGCAGTACTTC.

This clonotype was seen more than once but under ten times. V is TRBV4-3 and J is TRBJ2-1; the D is unclear. Per the germline V gene, CDR1 is LGHNA and CDR2 is YSLEER. Deletions cut 0 bases from V and 0 bases from J, with 9 bases between. This CDR3 has 16 residues. The DNA of the CDR3 is TGCGCCAGCAGCCAAGATTGGTCAAGCTCCTACAATGAGCAGTTCTTC. Amino acids: CASSQDWSSSYNEQFF.

The chain recombines TRBV15 with TRBJ2-7, with a possible D match to TRBD1 (6 bases). V was pared by 0 bases and J by 5 bases, with 11 bases between. CDR1 is LNHNV and CDR2 is YYDKDF in the germline V gene (reference sequence). This CDR3 region has 14 residues. CDR3 sequence (DNA): TGTGCCACCAGCAGAGATAACACAGGGAACGAGCAGTACTTC. Its translation: CATSRDNTGNEQYF.

This chain links TRBV12-3 or TRBV12-4 with TRBJ2-2, with TRBD2 matching 12 bases. Germline trimming cut 5 bases from V and 5 bases from J; bases unmatched to any gene: 6. The CDR3 length is 16 residues. The CDR3 DNA reads TGTGCCAGCAGTGCCAGGACTAGCGGGGCTACCGGGGAGCTGTTTTTT. Its translation is CASSARTSGATGELFF.

This clonotype was detected a few times. The chain couples TRBV5-1 to TRBJ2-7; TRBD1 matches at 7 bases. J gave up 2 bases and V 4 bases, and 6 bases lay outside the gene matches. Germline CDR1 reads SGHRS; CDR2 reads YFSETQ. There are 14 residues in the CDR3. CDR3 in DNA: TGCGCCAGCAGCGCCGGGGACAGCACCTACGAGCAGTACTTC. It is translated as CASSAGDSTYEQYF.

In its sample, this clonotype was seen a few times. J is TRBJ1-5 and V is TRBV6-1; D call uncertain. The V gene's germline CDR1 is MNHNS and CDR2 SASEGT. V lost 5 bases and J lost 2, with 13 bases in between. The CDR3 runs to 15 residues. CDR3 bases: TGTGCCAGCAGTCCACAGTATATCGGCAATCAGCCCCAGCATTTT. This codes for CASSPQYIGNQPQHF.

The chain combines TRBV7-2 with TRBJ1-1, with D unresolved. Germline V CDR1 and CDR2: SGHTA, FQGNSA. With 5 bases removed from V and 0 bases from J, the gap between germline ends came to 10 bases. The CDR3 consists of 14 residues. Here the CDR3 DNA reads TGTGCCAGCAGCCGATGGGTTTTGAACACTGAAGCTTTCTTT. The encoded protein is CASSRWVLNTEAFF.

This clonotype was observed many times. The V call is TRBV15, the J call TRBJ2-1; TRBD1 matches 7 bases. Per the germline V gene, CDR1 is LNHNV and CDR2 is YYDKDF (reference sequence). J gave up 0 bases and V 4 bases, and 6 bases lay outside the gene matches. The CDR3 loop spans 16 amino acids. Here the CDR3 reads CATSIDNRGSYNEQFF. The CDR3 nucleotides are TGTGCCACCAGCATTGACAACAGGGGCTCCTACAATGAGCAGTTCTTC. The whole variable domain, filled in from reference TRBV15 and TRBJ2-1, reads DAMVIQNPRYQVTQFGKPVTLSCSQTLNHNVMYWYQQKSSQAPKLLFHYYDKDFNNEADTPDNFQSRRPNTSFCFLDIRSPGLGDTAMYLCATSIDNRGSYNEQFFGPGTRLTVL.

A few counts support this clonotype. The CDR3 DNA is TGTGCCACCAGAAGAACAGGGGCTACTGAAGCTTTCTTT. Its protein product is CATRRTGATEAFF. This sequence joins TRBV24-1 and TRBJ1-1; 7 nucleotides line up with TRBD1. This CDR3 has 13 residues. J lost 5 bases, V lost 7 bases, and 6 bases had no gene match. The germline gives CDR1 KGHDR, CDR2 SFDVKD.

The rearrangement uses TRBV7-6 and TRBJ2-1; D not certain. Per germline, CDR1 SGHVS and CDR2 FNYEAQ. Between the trimmed V and J ends, which lost 5 bases and 3 bases, there was a span of 11 bases. This CDR3 comprises 14 residues. CDR3 region: CASSPDIDYNEQFF. In DNA form, the CDR3 reads TGTGCCAGCAGCCCTGACATCGACTACAATGAGCAGTTCTTC.

This clonotype has only a few counts. CDR3: CASSLEASYSYEQYF. Here the CDR3 DNA reads TGCGCCAGCAGCTTGGAGGCCTCTTACTCCTACGAGCAGTACTTC. The chain recombines TRBV5-1 with TRBJ2-7, with D hard to call. The CDR3 has 15 amino acids. CDR1 SGHRS and CDR2 YFSETQ come from the germline V gene. Trimming took 0 bases from V and 0 from J, leaving 10 bases between them.

This sequence joins TRBV28 and TRBJ1-5; TRBD1 might be the D (5 bases). Looked up from germline, CDR1 is MDHEN and CDR2 is SYDVKM. The length of the CDR3 is 15 residues. Deletions cut 6 bases from V and 3 bases from J, with 15 bases between. CDR3 nucleotide sequence: TGTGCCAGCAGAGAAGGGACGGCCCACAATCAGCCCCAGCATTTT. Its translation is CASREGTAHNQPQHF.

This chain joins TRBV7-6 and TRBJ1-4, with 7 bases fitting TRBD1. CDR3 length: 17 amino acids. V lost 4 bases and J lost 1; bases outside the gene matches: 9. Germline loops: CDR1 SGHVS, CDR2 FNYEAQ. CDR3 DNA: TGTGCCAGCAGCTCGCACCCGAGGGGGCGAACTAATGAAAAACTGTTTTTT. It yields the protein CASSSHPRGRTNEKLFF.

CDR3 coding DNA: TGTGCCTGGAGAATCCCGACAGGGGATTCGGCTTTCTTT. It yields the protein CAWRIPTGDSAFF. This sequence joins TRBV30 and TRBJ1-1; TRBD1 matches at 8 bases. The germline V gene encodes CDR1 GTSNPN and CDR2 SVGIG (reference sequence). With V trimmed by 3 bases and J by 11 bases, 11 bases remained unmatched. The CDR3 is made up of 13 amino acids.

The chain employs TRBV5-4 and TRBJ2-1; D perhaps matches TRBD2 (5 bases). The CDR3 spans 12 residues. Trimming shortened V by 0 bases and J by 10 bases, and 8 bases separated the two germline ends. Germline V gene data show CDR1 as SGHNT and CDR2 as YYREEE (reference sequence). The CDR3 here is CASSLDLAEQFF. The CDR3 bases are TGTGCCAGCAGCTTGGACCTAGCAGAGCAGTTCTTC.

This clonotype was found a few times. The chain recombines TRBV4-1 with TRBJ2-7; D is undetermined. The CDR3 is 14 residues long. The V gene lost 0 bases and the J gene lost 6 bases, with 12 bases spanning the gap. Germline CDR1 reads MGHRA; CDR2 reads YSYEKL. The CDR3 protein is CASSQEGIRLEQYF. The CDR3 DNA reads TGCGCCAGCAGCCAAGAGGGGATTCGACTCGAGCAGTACTTC.

This clonotype appeared a few times. The chain couples TRBV7-2 to TRBJ2-1; maybe TRBD2 (6 bases). The CDR3 is made up of 15 amino acids. V lost 2 bases and J lost 9, with 17 bases in between. Germline V gene data show CDR1 as SGHTA and CDR2 as FQGNSA. The CDR3 reads CASSLRGGNGGEQFF. The CDR3 DNA sequence: TGTGCCAGCAGCTTAAGGGGCGGGAACGGCGGTGAGCAGTTCTTC.

The CDR3 region is CASSQERDSAYEQYF. The CDR3 nucleotides are TGCGCCAGCAGCCAAGAGAGGGACAGCGCCTACGAGCAGTACTTC. The chain employs TRBV4-1 and TRBJ2-7; 7 bases line up with TRBD1. Germline CDR1 and CDR2: MGHRA and YSYEKL. The ends lost 0 bases at V and 2 bases at J; junction bases unmatched: 4. The CDR3 is 15 residues long.

This clonotype has just a few counts. The CDR3 here is CSARKTSGPGTDTQYF. The CDR3 DNA reads TGCAGTGCTAGAAAGACTAGCGGACCAGGCACAGATACGCAGTATTTT. The chain combines TRBV20-1 with TRBJ2-3; 9 nucleotides align to TRBD2. CDR3 length equals 16 residues. The germline CDR1 and CDR2 sequences are DFQATT and SNEGSKA (reference sequence). V lost 2 bases to trimming and J lost 1 base; unmatched junction nucleotides: 7.

The chain is built from TRBV3-1 and TRBJ2-3; 7 nucleotides line up with TRBD2. Germline-derived CDR1 and CDR2 are LGHDT and YNNKEL (reference sequence). The CDR3 totals 15 residues. The V gene end was trimmed by 4 bases and the J gene end by 0 bases; junction bases not matched to a gene: 4. CDR3 amino acids: CASSPGLGSTDTQYF. The CDR3 DNA reads TGTGCCAGCAGCCCCGGACTAGGGAGCACAGATACGCAGTATTTT.

The chain employs TRBV10-3 and TRBJ2-1, with D maybe TRBD1 (6 bases). The germline CDR1 and CDR2 sequences are ENHRY and SYGVKD. The CDR3 is made up of 12 amino acids. V was pared by 0 bases and J by 15 bases, with 12 bases between. CDR3 sequence: CAISESATGLFF. The CDR3 DNA sequence: TGTGCCATCAGTGAGTCGGCGACAGGACTGTTCTTC.